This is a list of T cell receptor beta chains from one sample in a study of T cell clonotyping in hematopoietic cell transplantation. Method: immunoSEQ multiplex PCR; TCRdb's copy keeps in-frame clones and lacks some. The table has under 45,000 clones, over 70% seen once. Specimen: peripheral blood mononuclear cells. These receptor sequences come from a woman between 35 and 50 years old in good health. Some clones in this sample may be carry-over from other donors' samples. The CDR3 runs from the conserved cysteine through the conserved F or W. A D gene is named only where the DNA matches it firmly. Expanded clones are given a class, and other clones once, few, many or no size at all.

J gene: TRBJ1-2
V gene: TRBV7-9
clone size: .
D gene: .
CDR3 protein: CASSLGEGDGYTF
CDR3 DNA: TGTGCCAGCAGTTTAGGGGAGGGGGACGGCTACACCTTC

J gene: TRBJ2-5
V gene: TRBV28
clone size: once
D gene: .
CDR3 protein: CASSLGETQYF
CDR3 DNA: TGTGCCAGCAGTTTGGGAGAGACCCAGTACTTC

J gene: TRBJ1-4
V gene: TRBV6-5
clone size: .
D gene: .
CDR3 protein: CASSPGRQNEKLFF
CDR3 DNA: TGTGCCAGCAGCCCGGGACGGCAGAATGAAAAACTGTTTTTT

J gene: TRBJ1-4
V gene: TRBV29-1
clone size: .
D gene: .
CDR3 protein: CSAQKVGEKLFF
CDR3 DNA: TGCAGCGCCCAAAAAGTGGGGGAAAAACTGTTTTTT

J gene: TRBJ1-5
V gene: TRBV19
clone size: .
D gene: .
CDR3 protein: CASSIFGGGQPQHF
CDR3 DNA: TGTGCCAGTAGTATTTTCGGGGGGGGGCAGCCCCAGCATTTT

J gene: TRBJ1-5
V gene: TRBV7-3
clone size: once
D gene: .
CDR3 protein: CASDQGGQPQHF
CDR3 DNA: TGTGCCAGCGATCAGGGCGGTCAGCCCCAGCATTTT

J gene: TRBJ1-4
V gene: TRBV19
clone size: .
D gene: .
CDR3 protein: CASSGRDTTTNEKLFF
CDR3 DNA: TGTGCCAGTAGTGGACGGGACACCACAACTAATGAAAAACTGTTTTTT

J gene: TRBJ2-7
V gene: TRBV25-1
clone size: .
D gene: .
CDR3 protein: CASSEFRDPYEQYF
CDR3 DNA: TGTGCCAGCAGTGAATTTCGGGACCCCTACGAGCAGTACTTC

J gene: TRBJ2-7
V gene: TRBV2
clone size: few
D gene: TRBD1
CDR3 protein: CASSRQGPLDEQYF
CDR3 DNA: TGTGCCAGCAGCCGACAGGGTCCCCTTGACGAGCAGTACTTC

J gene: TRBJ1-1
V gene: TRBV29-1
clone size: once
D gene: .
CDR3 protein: CSVERSMNTEAFF
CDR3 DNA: TGCAGCGTTGAGAGGTCCATGAACACTGAAGCTTTCTTT

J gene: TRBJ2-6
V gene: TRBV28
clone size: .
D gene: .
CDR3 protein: CASSSGGLGANVLTF
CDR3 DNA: TGTGCCAGCAGTTCCGGGGGCCTTGGTGCCAACGTCCTGACTTTC

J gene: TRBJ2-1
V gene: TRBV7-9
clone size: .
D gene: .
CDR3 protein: CASSVDSTNEQFF
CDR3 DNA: TGTGCCAGCAGCGTGGACAGTACCAATGAGCAGTTCTTC